This T cell receptor (beta chain) was recorded in a study of shared clonotypes between healthy human individuals. The method was immunoSEQ multiplex PCR; TCRdb's version includes in-frame clones alone and lacks a portion of them. The sample gives 1.6 million or so clones, roughly 96% of which show up once; roughly 1.2% is in the top ten. The CDR3 loop spans 14 amino acids. Trimming cost V 8 bases and J 1 base, with 14 bases left between them. In germline, CDR1 is MNHNS, CDR2 SASEGT. Sequences were obtained from naive CD4+ T cells sorted from blood. The subset was: CD45RA+ positively selected. The source is a man aged 25 to 45 in good health. The V and J genes are TRBV6-1 and TRBJ1-2; the D gene is possibly TRBD1 (5 bases). This CDR3 is CASRPTGHNYGYTF. The CDR3, as DNA: TGTGCCAGCCGTCCCACTGGACATAACTATGGCTACACCTTC.